The rows below give T cell receptor beta chains drawn from one sample of a study of early T cells in non-severe SARS-CoV-2 infection. TCRdb re-called the 5' RACE reads through MiXCR, storing one row per CDR3 protein. The table has 50,000 to 65,000 distinct CDR3 sequences, roughly 18% seen once. This material consisted of whole blood, taken at baseline. These receptor sequences come from an adult who was a healthcare worker with PCR-confirmed SARS-CoV-2 infection or an uninfected control (not recorded which). Each CDR3 is given with its conserved first and last residue. The D gene is left open where the match is weak. Expanded clones get a size class; other rows say once, few or many, or leave the size out.

>-|-|TRBV7-8|TRBJ1-3
TGTGCCAGCAGATCTGGAAACACCATATATTTT
CASRSGNTIYF
>-|few|TRBV25-1|TRBJ2-7
TGTGCCAGCAGTGAAAGAGGGGGATACGAGCAGTACTTC
CASSERGGYEQYF
>-|-|TRBV19|TRBJ2-1
TGTGCCAGTAGTATTCGGGCGGATAGCTCCTACAATGAGCAGTTCTTC
CASSIRADSSYNEQFF
>-|medium-sized|TRBV10-3|TRBJ2-5
TGTGCCATCAGTGAGTCGCCTAGCTACCAAGAGACCCAGTACTTC
CAISESPSYQETQYF
>-|few|TRBV9|TRBJ1-1
TGTGCCAGCAGCGTAGGATACTCAGGGAACACTGAAGCTTTCTTT
CASSVGYSGNTEAFF
>-|-|TRBV10-3|TRBJ1-1
TGTGCCATCAGGAAAGAGCCCACAGGTAGAAACACTGAAGCTTTCTTT
CAIRKEPTGRNTEAFF
>TRBD1|-|TRBV6-2/TRBV6-3|TRBJ2-5
TGTGCCAGCTCACAGGGGAAAGAGACCCAGTACTTC
CASSQGKETQYF
>-|-|TRBV19|TRBJ2-1
TGTGCCAGTAGCCCCCGACGAAGTGAGCAGTTCTTC
CASSPRRSEQFF
>TRBD1|-|TRBV10-3|TRBJ1-5
TGTGCCATCAGATCTGAGGGGGCAAGGCAGCCCCAGCATTTT
CAIRSEGARQPQHF
>-|-|TRBV21-1|TRBJ1-2
TGTGCCAGCAGCTCTTGGACAGGCTTCTATGGCTACACCTTC
CASSSWTGFYGYTF
>TRBD1|-|TRBV11-2|TRBJ2-7
TGTGCCAGCAGCCAGGGACAGATCTCCTACGAGCAGTACTTC
CASSQGQISYEQYF
>TRBD2|-|TRBV19|TRBJ2-3
TGTGCCAGTAGTAGCGGGAGGGATACGCAGTATTTT
CASSSGRDTQYF
>-|many|TRBV7-9|TRBJ1-4
TGTGCCAGCAGCACGGACGGGGGTGAAAAACTGTTTTTT
CASSTDGGEKLFF
>-|many|TRBV7-8|TRBJ2-1
TGTGCCAGCAGCTTAGATACCACCTACAATGAGCAGTTCTTC
CASSLDTTYNEQFF
>-|once|TRBV20-1|TRBJ2-1
TGCAGCGCTAGAAAACTCGGCAATGAGCAGTTCTTC
CSARKLGNEQFF
>-|few|TRBV15|TRBJ2-5
TGTGCCACCAGCAGCAAGGACCTTGGCTTCGAGACCCAGTACTTC
CATSSKDLGFETQYF
>TRBD1|few|TRBV29-1|TRBJ1-3
TGCAGCGTACGACAGGGGGCTGGAAACACCATATATTTT
CSVRQGAGNTIYF
>-|-|TRBV6-1|TRBJ1-6
TGTGCCAGCAGTGCCGGGGACGGAGTAGGATCACCCCTCCACTTT
CASSAGDGVGSPLHF
>-|-|TRBV20-1|TRBJ2-1
TGCAGTGCTAGAGACGATAAAAACTACAATGAGCAGTTCTTC
CSARDDKNYNEQFF
>TRBD1|few|TRBV6-5|TRBJ1-3
TGTGCCAGCAGAACGACAGGGGTCTCTGGAAACACCATATATTTT
CASRTTGVSGNTIYF
>-|many|TRBV6-5|TRBJ1-2
TGTGCCAGCGCCGATTCTCCGATCTATGGCTACACCTTC
CASADSPIYGYTF
>-|-|TRBV29-1|TRBJ2-3
TGCAGCGTTGAAAGTTCCCCCGTGGAGGGAATAGATACGCAGTATTTT
CSVESSPVEGIDTQYF
>-|-|TRBV10-3|TRBJ2-5
TGTGCCATCAGCAAAAACCAAGAGACCCAGTACTTC
CAISKNQETQYF
>-|many|TRBV5-1|TRBJ2-1
TGCGCCAGCAGCTATCGATCCGAGGGGAATGAGCAGTTCTTC
CASSYRSEGNEQFF
>-|-|TRBV7-9|TRBJ2-1
TGTGCCAGCAGCTTAGCGCGAGGGCCCCGCTCCTACAATGAGCAGTTCTTC
CASSLARGPRSYNEQFF
>-|few|TRBV27|TRBJ1-4
TGTGCCAGCAGTCCAGATCCAACTAATGAAAAACTGTTTTTT
CASSPDPTNEKLFF
>TRBD1|-|TRBV14|TRBJ1-6
TGTGCCAGCAGCCTGACAGGGGAAAATTCACCCCTCCACTTT
CASSLTGENSPLHF
>-|few|TRBV10-3|TRBJ1-6
TGTGCCACCTCGGGATCCTATAATTCACCCCTCCACTTT
CATSGSYNSPLHF
>TRBD2|-|TRBV7-2|TRBJ2-7
TGTGCCAGCAGCTCCATTAGCGGGGGGACCTACGAGCAGTACTTC
CASSSISGGTYEQYF
>TRBD1|few|TRBV29-1|TRBJ2-5
TGCAGCGTAAAACAGGGGCCGGAGACCCAGTACTTC
CSVKQGPETQYF
>-|-|TRBV7-8|TRBJ1-5
TGTGCCAGCAGCTTAGACGGAGAGCGCGGGGGGAATCAGCCCCAGCATTTT
CASSLDGERGGNQPQHF
>-|-|TRBV12-3/TRBV12-4|TRBJ2-3
TGTGCCAGCAGTTTGAGAGGGGGATACACAGATACGCAGTATTTT
CASSLRGGYTDTQYF
>-|few|TRBV7-2|TRBJ1-5
TGTGCCAGCAGCCTTATTGGGGGCGGCCAGCCCCAGCATTTT
CASSLIGGGQPQHF
>-|once|TRBV30|TRBJ1-6
TGTGCCTGGCGCGGACCCATCAATAATTCACCCCTCCACTTT
CAWRGPINNSPLHF
>TRBD1|-|TRBV6-5|TRBJ1-2
TGTGCCAGCAGTTACTCCGACAGGGTTGGTGGCTACACCTTC
CASSYSDRVGGYTF
>-|-|TRBV20-1|TRBJ2-5
TGCAGTGCTAGAGGTGACAAACCCCAAGAGACCCAGTACTTC
CSARGDKPQETQYF
>-|many|TRBV4-3|TRBJ2-6
TGCGCCAGCAGCCAAGATCATTACGGCTCTGGGGCCAACGTCCTGACTTTC
CASSQDHYGSGANVLTF
>-|many|TRBV2|TRBJ2-7
TGTGCCACAAACCCCCGCCGGGGTGAGCAGTACTTC
CATNPRRGEQYF
>-|-|TRBV6-5|TRBJ2-7
TGTGCCAGCAGTTACACCCAGCAAACCTACGAGCAGTACTTC
CASSYTQQTYEQYF
>TRBD2|-|TRBV5-1|TRBJ2-3
TGCGCCAGCAGCTTGGTAACGGGAGGCCGGGAATCAGATACGCAGTATTTT
CASSLVTGGRESDTQYF
>TRBD1|few|TRBV4-1|TRBJ1-6
TGCGCCAGCAGCCAGGAAGGATGGGGACAGGGGTTTGCACCCCTCCACTTT
CASSQEGWGQGFAPLHF
>-|-|TRBV7-9|TRBJ2-7
TGTGCCATGGCGACAGGTCCCTACGAGCAGTACTTC
CAMATGPYEQYF
>TRBD2|-|TRBV18|TRBJ2-3
TGTGCCAGCTCACCAGCCCCAGCGGGGGGCCCGGATACGCAGTATTTT
CASSPAPAGGPDTQYF
>TRBD1|few|TRBV7-9|TRBJ2-5
TGTGCCAGCAGCTTCCCGGGACAGGGATTGACGGAGGAGACCCAGTACTTC
CASSFPGQGLTEETQYF
>TRBD2|few|TRBV28|TRBJ2-1
TGTGCCAGCAGCACAGGAGCGGGGGGGGCCTACAATGAGCAGTTCTTC
CASSTGAGGAYNEQFF
>-|-|TRBV6-6|TRBJ2-4
TGTGCCAGCAACCCGACGGGACTAGCCAAAAACATTCAGTACTTC
CASNPTGLAKNIQYF
>-|many|TRBV12-3/TRBV12-4|TRBJ2-7
TGTGCCAGCAGCCGGGACAACTCCTACGAGCAGTACTTC
CASSRDNSYEQYF
>TRBD2|many|TRBV27|TRBJ2-4
TGTGCCAGCAGCCCCGAGGGACTAGCGGGGGGGCGAGCCAAAAACATTCAGTACTTC
CASSPEGLAGGRAKNIQYF
>-|-|TRBV6-1|TRBJ2-2
TGTGCCAGCAGCCACAGGAGGAGGGACACCGGGGAGCTGTTTTTT
CASSHRRRDTGELFF
>-|few|TRBV20-1|TRBJ2-1
TGCAGTGCTAGGCGGGCCTCCTACAATGAGCAGTTCTTC
CSARRASYNEQFF
>TRBD1|-|TRBV3-1|TRBJ2-1
TGTGCCAGCAGCCTTCACAGGGGCAATGAGCAGTTCTTC
CASSLHRGNEQFF
>-|-|TRBV24-1|TRBJ2-5
TGTGCCACCAGTGATTTACTAGACGGGACCAAGGGAGAGACCCAGTACTTC
CATSDLLDGTKGETQYF
>-|few|TRBV6-5|TRBJ1-4
TGTGCCAGCAGACGCGCACGGGGCATGCGAGAAAAACTGTTTTTT
CASRRARGMREKLFF
>-|few|TRBV11-2|TRBJ1-1
TGTGCCAGCAGCTTAGTGTCGGGTAGTTACACTGAAGCTTTCTTT
CASSLVSGSYTEAFF
>TRBD1|many|TRBV19|TRBJ1-1
TGTGCCAGTAGAACAGGGGGCGATTGGAACACTGAAGCTTTCTTT
CASRTGGDWNTEAFF
>TRBD1|few|TRBV28|TRBJ2-7
TGTGCCAGCAGTTACAGGGGCTCCTACGAGCAGTACTTC
CASSYRGSYEQYF
>-|-|TRBV5-1|TRBJ2-3
TGCGCCAGCAGCTTGGCCTATCCGCGAGGGGAGGATACGCAGTATTTT
CASSLAYPRGEDTQYF
>TRBD2|-|TRBV5-5|TRBJ2-4
TGTGCCAGCAGCTTGTCAGGACTAGCGGTAGCCAAAAACATTCAGTACTTC
CASSLSGLAVAKNIQYF
>-|many|TRBV27|TRBJ2-2
TGTGCCAGCAGTCAGGACAGCAACACCGGGGAGCTGTTTTTT
CASSQDSNTGELFF
>-|many|TRBV15|TRBJ2-3
TGTGCCACCAGCAGAGACATCGCGTCTGATACGCAGTATTTT
CATSRDIASDTQYF